The subject of this entry is one TCR beta chain. The entry originates in a study of shared clonotypes between healthy human individuals. The data were produced by immunoSEQ multiplex PCR, yet TCRdb's version contains in-frame clones alone and is incomplete. In the table there are some 2,000,000 clones, approximately 94% of which are singletons. Trimming took 6 bases from V and 5 from J, leaving 7 bases between them. The CDR3 has 12 amino acids. Germline V gene lookup returns CDR1 SNHLY and CDR2 FYNNEI. Sequencing input: naive CD4+ T cells sorted from blood. Subset indicated: CD45RA+ positively selected. This receptor was obtained from a man between 18 and 35 years old in good health. The genes are TRBV2 and TRBJ1-4; maybe TRBD1 (6 bases). The CDR3 reads CASSTGNEKLFF. In DNA form, the CDR3 reads TGTGCCAGCAGCACAGGGAATGAAAAACTGTTTTTT.